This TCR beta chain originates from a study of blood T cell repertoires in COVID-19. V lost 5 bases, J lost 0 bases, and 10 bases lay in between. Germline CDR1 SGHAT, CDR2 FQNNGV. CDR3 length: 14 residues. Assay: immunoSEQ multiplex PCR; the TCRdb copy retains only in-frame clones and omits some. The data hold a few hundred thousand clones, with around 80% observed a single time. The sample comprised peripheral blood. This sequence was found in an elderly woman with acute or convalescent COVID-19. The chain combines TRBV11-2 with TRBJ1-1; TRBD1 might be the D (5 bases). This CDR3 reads CASSPGQLNTEAFF. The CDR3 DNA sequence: TGTGCCAGCAGCCCCGGACAATTGAACACTGAAGCTTTCTTT.